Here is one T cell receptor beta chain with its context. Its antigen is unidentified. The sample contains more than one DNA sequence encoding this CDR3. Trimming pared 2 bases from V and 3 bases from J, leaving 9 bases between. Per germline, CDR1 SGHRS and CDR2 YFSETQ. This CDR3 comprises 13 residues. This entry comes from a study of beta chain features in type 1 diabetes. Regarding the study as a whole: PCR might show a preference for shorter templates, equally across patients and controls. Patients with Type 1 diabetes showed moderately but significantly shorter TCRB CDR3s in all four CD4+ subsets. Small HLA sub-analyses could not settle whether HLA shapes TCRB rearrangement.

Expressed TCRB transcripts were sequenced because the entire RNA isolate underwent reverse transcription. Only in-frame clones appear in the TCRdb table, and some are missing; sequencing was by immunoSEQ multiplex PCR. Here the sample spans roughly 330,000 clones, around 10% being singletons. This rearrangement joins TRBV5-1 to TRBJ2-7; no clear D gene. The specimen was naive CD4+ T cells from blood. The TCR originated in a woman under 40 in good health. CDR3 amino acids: CASSLEASYEQYF. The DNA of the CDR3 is TGCGCCAGCAGCTTAGAAGCGAGCTACGAGCAGTACTTC.